This TCR beta chain was found in a study of shared clonotypes between healthy human individuals. Study details: Donor ages ranged 18 to 49 years: a couple of women, a few men. Broader study findings: Clonotypes shared by all four sorted-subset donors had higher generation probabilities than non-shared clonotypes.

Under the authors' procedure: Sequence data from immunoSEQ were junction-only and lacked quality scores; consequently, filtering differed. Libraries were prepared by immunoSEQ multiplex PCR; TCRdb keeps only in-frame clonotypes and omits some of them. For V, J and clone size, that table is used; D and trimming come from the DNA. The data hold over a million clones, with roughly 74% observed a single time. Germline V gives CDR1 ENHRY, CDR2 SYGVKD. Trimming shortened V by 6 bases and J by 1 base, and 13 bases separated the two germline ends. The CDR3 runs to 15 residues. To note about this clone: Its antigen is not identified.

Sequences were obtained from memory CD4+ T cells from PBMCs. As to subset: CD45RA-negative fraction. The chain links TRBV10-3 to TRBJ1-5; possible D gene TRBD1, 6 bases. The source of this sequence is a man in his late teens or twenties in good health. Some clones in this sample may be carry-over from other donors' samples. The CDR3 reads CAISEQGQSNQPQHF. CDR3 coding DNA: TGTGCCATCAGCGAACAGGGACAAAGCAATCAGCCCCAGCATTTT.